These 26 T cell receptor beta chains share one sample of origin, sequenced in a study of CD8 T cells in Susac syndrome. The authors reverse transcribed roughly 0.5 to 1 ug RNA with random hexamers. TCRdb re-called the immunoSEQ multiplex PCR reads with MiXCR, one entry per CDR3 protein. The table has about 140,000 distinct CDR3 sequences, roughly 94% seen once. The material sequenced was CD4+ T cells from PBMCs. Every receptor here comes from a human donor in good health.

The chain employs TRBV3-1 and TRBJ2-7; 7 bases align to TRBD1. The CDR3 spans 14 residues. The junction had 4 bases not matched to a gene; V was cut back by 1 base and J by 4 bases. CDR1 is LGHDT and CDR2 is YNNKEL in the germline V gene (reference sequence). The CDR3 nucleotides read TGTGCCAGCAGCCAAGTTTACAGGGGATACGAGCAGTACTTC. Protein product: CASSQVYRGYEQYF.

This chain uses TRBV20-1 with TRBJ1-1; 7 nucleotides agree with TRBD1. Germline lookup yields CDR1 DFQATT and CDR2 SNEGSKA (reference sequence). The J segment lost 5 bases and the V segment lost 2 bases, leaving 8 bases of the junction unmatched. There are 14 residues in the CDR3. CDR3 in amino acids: CSARYPRGQTEAFF. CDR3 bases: TGCAGTGCTAGATACCCAAGGGGGCAAACTGAAGCTTTCTTT.

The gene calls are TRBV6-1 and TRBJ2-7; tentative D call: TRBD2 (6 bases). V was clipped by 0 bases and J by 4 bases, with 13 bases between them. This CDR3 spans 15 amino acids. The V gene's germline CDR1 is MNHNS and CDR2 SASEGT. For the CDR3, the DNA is TGTGCCAGCAGTGAAGCAGGTAGCGGACGATACGAGCAGTACTTC. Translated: CASSEAGSGRYEQYF.

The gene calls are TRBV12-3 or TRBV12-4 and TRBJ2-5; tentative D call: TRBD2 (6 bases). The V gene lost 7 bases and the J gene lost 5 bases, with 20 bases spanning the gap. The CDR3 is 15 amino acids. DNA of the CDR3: TGTGCCAGCAACCCTTCGGGAGATAGTTGGGAGACCCAGTACTTC. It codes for CASNPSGDSWETQYF.

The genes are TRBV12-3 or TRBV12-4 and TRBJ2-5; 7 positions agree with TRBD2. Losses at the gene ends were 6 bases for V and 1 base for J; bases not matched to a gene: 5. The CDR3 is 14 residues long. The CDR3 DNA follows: TGTGCCAGCAGACCGGGGGGTCCCCAAGAGACCCAGTACTTC. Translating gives CASRPGGPQETQYF.

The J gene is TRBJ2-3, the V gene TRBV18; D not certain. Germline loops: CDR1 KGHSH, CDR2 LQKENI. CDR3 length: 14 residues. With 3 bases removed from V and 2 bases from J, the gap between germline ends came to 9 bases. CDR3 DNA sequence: TGTGCCAGCTCACCTGCCATAAACACAGATACGCAGTATTTT. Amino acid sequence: CASSPAINTDTQYF.

This CDR3 reads CASTPRARVAGELFF. As DNA, the CDR3 is TGTGCCAGCACCCCCAGGGCCCGGGTCGCCGGGGAGCTGTTTTTT. The rearrangement links TRBV27 to TRBJ2-2, with a tentative D call TRBD1 (5 bases). The V and J ends lost 7 bases and 6 bases respectively, with 18 bases between them. This CDR3 has 15 amino acids. Germline CDR1 MNHEY, CDR2 SMNVEV (reference sequence).

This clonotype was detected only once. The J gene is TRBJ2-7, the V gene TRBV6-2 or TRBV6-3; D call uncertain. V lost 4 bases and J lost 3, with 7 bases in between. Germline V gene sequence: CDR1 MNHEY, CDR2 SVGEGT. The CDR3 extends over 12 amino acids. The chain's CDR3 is CASSFNIYEQYF. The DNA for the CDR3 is TGTGCCAGCAGTTTTAACATCTACGAGCAGTACTTC.

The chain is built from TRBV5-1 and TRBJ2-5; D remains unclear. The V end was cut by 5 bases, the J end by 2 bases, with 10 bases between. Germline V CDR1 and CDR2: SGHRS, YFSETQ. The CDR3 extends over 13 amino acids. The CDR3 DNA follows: TGCGCCAGCAGGTATCCGGATCAAGAGACCCAGTACTTC. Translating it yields CASRYPDQETQYF.

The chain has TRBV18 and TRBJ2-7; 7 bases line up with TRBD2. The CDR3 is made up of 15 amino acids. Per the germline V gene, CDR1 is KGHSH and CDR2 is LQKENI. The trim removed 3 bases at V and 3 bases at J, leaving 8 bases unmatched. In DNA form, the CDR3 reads TGTGCCAGCTCACCCTCCGGGACTATAAACTACGAGCAGTACTTC. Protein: CASSPSGTINYEQYF.

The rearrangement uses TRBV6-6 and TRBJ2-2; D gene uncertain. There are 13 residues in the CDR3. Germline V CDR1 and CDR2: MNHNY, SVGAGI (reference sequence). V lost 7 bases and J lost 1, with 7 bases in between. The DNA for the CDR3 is TGTGCCAGCACCAATAAGAACACCGGGGAGCTGTTTTTT. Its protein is CASTNKNTGELFF.

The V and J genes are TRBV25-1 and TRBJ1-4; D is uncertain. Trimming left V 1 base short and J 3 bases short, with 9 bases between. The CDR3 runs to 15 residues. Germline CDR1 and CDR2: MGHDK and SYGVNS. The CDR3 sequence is CASSELKGSNEKLFF. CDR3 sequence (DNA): TGTGCCAGCAGTGAATTGAAGGGCTCTAATGAAAAACTGTTTTTT. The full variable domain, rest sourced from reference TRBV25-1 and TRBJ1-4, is EADIYQTPRYLVIGTGKKITLECSQTMGHDKMYWYQQDPGMELHLIHYSYGVNSTEKGDLSSESTVSRIRTEHFPLTLESARPSHTSQYLCASSELKGSNEKLFFGSGTQLSVL.

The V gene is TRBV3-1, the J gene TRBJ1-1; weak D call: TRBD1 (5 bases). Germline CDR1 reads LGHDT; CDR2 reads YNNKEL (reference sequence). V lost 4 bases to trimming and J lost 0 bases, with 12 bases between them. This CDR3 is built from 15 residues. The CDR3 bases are TGTGCCAGCAGCCCGGGACTCCTCATGAACACTGAAGCTTTCTTT. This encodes CASSPGLLMNTEAFF.

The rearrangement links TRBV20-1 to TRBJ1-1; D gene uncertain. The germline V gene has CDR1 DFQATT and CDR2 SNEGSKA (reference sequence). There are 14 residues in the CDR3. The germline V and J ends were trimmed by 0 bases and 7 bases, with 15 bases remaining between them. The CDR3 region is CSARDRGQVGEAFF. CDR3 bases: TGCAGTGCTAGAGATAGAGGCCAGGTGGGTGAAGCTTTCTTT.

The CDR3 nucleotides are TGCAGTGCTAGAGACGCCAGGGCGAACACTGAAGCTTTCTTT. The encoded protein is CSARDARANTEAFF. This chain connects TRBV20-1 to TRBJ1-1; a weak D match, TRBD1 (5 bases). V was shortened by 0 bases and J by 1 base, with 9 bases between the two germline ends. CDR1 is DFQATT and CDR2 is SNEGSKA in the germline V gene (reference sequence). CDR3 length: 14 amino acids.

Here the CDR3 reads CSAAGGPNTEAFF. The CDR3 region has the DNA TGCAGTGCAGCAGGGGGCCCGAACACTGAAGCTTTCTTT. The chain links TRBV20-1 to TRBJ1-1; TRBD1 matches at 8 bases. CDR1 DFQATT and CDR2 SNEGSKA come from the germline V gene (reference sequence). Germline trimming cut 6 bases from V and 1 base from J; bases unmatched to any gene: 4. The CDR3 is made up of 13 amino acids.

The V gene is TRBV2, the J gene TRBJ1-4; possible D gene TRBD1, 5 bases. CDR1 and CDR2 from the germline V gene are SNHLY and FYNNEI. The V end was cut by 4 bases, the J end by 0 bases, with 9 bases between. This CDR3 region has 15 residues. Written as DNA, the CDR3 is TGTGCCAGCAGTGTAAGGGGCCCAACTAATGAAAAACTGTTTTTT. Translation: CASSVRGPTNEKLFF.

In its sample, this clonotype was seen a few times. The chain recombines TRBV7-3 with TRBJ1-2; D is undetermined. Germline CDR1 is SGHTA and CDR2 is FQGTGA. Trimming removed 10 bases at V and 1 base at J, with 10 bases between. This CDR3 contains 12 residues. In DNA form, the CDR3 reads TGTGCCATTAAAGGGTATAACTATGGCTACACCTTC. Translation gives CAIKGYNYGYTF.

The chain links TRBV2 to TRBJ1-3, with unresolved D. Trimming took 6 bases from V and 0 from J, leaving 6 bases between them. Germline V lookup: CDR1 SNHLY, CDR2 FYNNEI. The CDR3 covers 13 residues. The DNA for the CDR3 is TGTGCCAGCAGCGAGGACTCTGGAAACACCATATATTTT. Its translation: CASSEDSGNTIYF.

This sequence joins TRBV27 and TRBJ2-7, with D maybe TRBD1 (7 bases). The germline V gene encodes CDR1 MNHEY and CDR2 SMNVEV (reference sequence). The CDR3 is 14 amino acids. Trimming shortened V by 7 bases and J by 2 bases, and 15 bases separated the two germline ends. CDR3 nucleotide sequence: TGTGCCAGCAAACTAGACAGGGAGGCCTACGAGCAGTACTTC. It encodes CASKLDREAYEQYF.

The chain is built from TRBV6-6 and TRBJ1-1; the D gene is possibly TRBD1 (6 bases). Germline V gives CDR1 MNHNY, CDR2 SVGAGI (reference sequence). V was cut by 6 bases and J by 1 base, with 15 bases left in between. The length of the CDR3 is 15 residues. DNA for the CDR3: TGTGCCAGCAGAGCCACAGGGAACAGGAACACTGAAGCTTTCTTT. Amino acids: CASRATGNRNTEAFF.

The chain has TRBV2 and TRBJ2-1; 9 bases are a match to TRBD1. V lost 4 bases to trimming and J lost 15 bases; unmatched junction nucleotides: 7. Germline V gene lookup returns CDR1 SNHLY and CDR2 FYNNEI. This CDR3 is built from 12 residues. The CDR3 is CASSGTGGARFF. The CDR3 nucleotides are TGTGCCAGCAGTGGTACAGGGGGCGCTCGGTTCTTC.

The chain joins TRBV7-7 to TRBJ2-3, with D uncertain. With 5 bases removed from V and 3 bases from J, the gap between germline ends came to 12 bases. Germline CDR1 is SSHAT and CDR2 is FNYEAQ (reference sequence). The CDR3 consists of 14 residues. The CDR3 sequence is CASSPSRRTDTQYF. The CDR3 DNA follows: TGTGCCAGCAGCCCCTCACGGCGGACAGATACGCAGTATTTT.

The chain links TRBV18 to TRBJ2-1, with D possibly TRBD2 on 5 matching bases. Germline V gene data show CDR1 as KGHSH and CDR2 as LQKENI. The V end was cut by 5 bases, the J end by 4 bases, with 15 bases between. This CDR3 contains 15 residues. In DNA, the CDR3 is TGTGCCAGCTCAGCCCTACTAGAGATTTACAATGAGCAGTTCTTC. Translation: CASSALLEIYNEQFF.

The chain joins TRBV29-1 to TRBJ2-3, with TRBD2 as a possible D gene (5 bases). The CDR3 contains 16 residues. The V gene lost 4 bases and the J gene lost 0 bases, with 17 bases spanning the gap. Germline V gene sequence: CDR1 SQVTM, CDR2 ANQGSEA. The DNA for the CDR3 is TGCAGCGTTGCCCGGGAAGCCCTCCTTAGCACAGATACGCAGTATTTT. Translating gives CSVAREALLSTDTQYF.

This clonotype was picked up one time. Here the CDR3 reads CSAGWTGQSSEAFF. The CDR3 nucleotides read TGCAGTGCTGGATGGACAGGGCAGAGCTCTGAAGCTTTCTTT. The rearrangement uses TRBV20-1 and TRBJ1-1, with 8 bases aligning to TRBD1. The CDR3 is 14 residues long. V trimming: 5 bases; J trimming: 6 bases; junction bases outside the gene matches: 11. Germline CDR1 reads DFQATT; CDR2 reads SNEGSKA (reference sequence).